The TCR beta chain described here comes from a study of blood T cell repertoires in COVID-19. Per the original methods: Estimated nucleated cell counts came from reference gene primer amplification. Clones were read by immunoSEQ multiplex PCR, and TCRdb kept only the in-frame ones, dropping some. That table supplies the V and J calls and clone size; D and trimming were determined from the DNA. The sample has about 440,000 clones, around 89% seen once; the top ten hold 4.3%. The ends were cut back, 6 bases at V and 0 bases at J, with 24 bases in the middle. Germline-derived CDR1 and CDR2 are LNHDA and SQIVND (reference sequence). The CDR3 spans 18 residues.

The receptor's source is a woman aged 25 to 39 with acute or convalescent COVID-19. The V call is TRBV19, the J call TRBJ2-7, with D perhaps TRBD2 (6 bases). Sequenced: peripheral blood. The CDR3 spells CASRHPRHHSGLSYEQYF. Written as DNA, the CDR3 is TGTGCCAGTAGGCACCCCAGACATCATAGCGGACTCTCCTACGAGCAGTACTTC.